The rows below give T cell receptor beta chains drawn from one sample of a study of cytomegalovirus exposure and HLA in healthy donors. Some clones are missing from TCRdb's copy, which holds only in-frame ones; the method was immunoSEQ multiplex PCR. The sample lists 150,000 or so clones, around 72% occurring once. The sequencing input was PBMCs. The receptors were sampled from a man between 18 and 29 years old in good health and CMV-seropositive. Both conserved end residues are part of each CDR3. Fields, in order: D gene, V gene, clone size, J gene, CDR3 DNA, CDR3 protein. A D gene is named only where the DNA matches it firmly. Part of the rows lack a size; the others show once, few, many or a class for expanded clones.

>-|TRBV2|-|TRBJ1-1
TGTGCCAGCTCCCCTTTTTGGACTGAAGAGGAAGCTTTCTTT
CASSPFWTEEEAFF
>-|TRBV5-4|-|TRBJ1-5
TGTGCCAGCAGCTTAAGCAGCAATCAGCCCCAGCATTTT
CASSLSSNQPQHF
>TRBD1|TRBV19|-|TRBJ1-5
TGTGCCAGTAGACGGACAGGGGAGGATCAGCCCCAGCATTTT
CASRRTGEDQPQHF
>TRBD2|TRBV18|-|TRBJ2-4
TGTGCCAGCTCGAAAGGACTAGCGGGGGGCAGAGACGGCATTCAGTACTTC
CASSKGLAGGRDGIQYF
>-|TRBV5-6|-|TRBJ2-7
TGTGCCAGCAGCTCGGACAGCCTCACCTACGAGCAGTACTTC
CASSSDSLTYEQYF
>-|TRBV7-2|-|TRBJ1-2
TGTGCCAGCAGCTATAACACCGGGATCTCGGATGGCTACACCTTC
CASSYNTGISDGYTF
>TRBD2|TRBV4-2|once|TRBJ2-4
TGTGCCAGCAGCCAAGAGGGCCTAGCGGGAGATTTCGCCAAAAACATTCAGTACTTC
CASSQEGLAGDFAKNIQYF
>-|TRBV16|-|TRBJ1-2
TGTGCCAGCAGCCAATCGTCGTTTGGCGGTGGCTACACCTTC
CASSQSSFGGGYTF
>TRBD1|TRBV9|-|TRBJ1-3
TGTGCCAGCAGCCAAGGGGGGACAGGGTCCGGAAACACCATATATTTT
CASSQGGTGSGNTIYF
>TRBD1|TRBV4-2|once|TRBJ1-3
TGTGCCAGCAGCCCAGGCCCAGACAGGGGATCCTCTGGAAACACCATATATTTT
CASSPGPDRGSSGNTIYF
>-|TRBV19|once|TRBJ2-2
TGTGCCAGTACCCCACTAGTTTTCACCGGGGAGCTGTTTTTT
CASTPLVFTGELFF